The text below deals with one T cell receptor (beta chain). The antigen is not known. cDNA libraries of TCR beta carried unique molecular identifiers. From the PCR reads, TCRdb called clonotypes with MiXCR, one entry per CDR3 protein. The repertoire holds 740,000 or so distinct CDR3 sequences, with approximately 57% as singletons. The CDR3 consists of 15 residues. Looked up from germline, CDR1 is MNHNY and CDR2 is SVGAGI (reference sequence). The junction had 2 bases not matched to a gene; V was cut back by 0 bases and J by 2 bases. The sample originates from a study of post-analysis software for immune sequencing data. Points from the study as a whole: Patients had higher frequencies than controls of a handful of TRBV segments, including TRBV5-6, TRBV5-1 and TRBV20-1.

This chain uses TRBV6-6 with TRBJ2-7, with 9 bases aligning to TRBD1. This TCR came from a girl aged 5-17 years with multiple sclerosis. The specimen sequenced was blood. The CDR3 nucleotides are TGTGCCAGCAGTTACTCCCACAGGGGGCCCTACGAGCAGTACTTC. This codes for CASSYSHRGPYEQYF.